The next 3 T cell receptor beta chains were all read from a single sample in a study of blood T cell repertoires in COVID-19. Using immunoSEQ multiplex PCR, the repertoire was profiled, and TCRdb retains in-frame clones only, with some absent. Of about 180,000 clones listed, around 90% are singletons. The sample consisted of PBMCs or T cells enriched from blood (not recorded which). These TCRs come from a woman under 30 who had recovered from COVID-19.

The V gene is TRBV2, the J gene TRBJ1-1, with 9 bases that match TRBD1. CDR1 SNHLY and CDR2 FYNNEI come from the germline V gene. The CDR3 is 14 residues long. J gave up 6 bases and V 5 bases, and 7 bases lay outside the gene matches. CDR3 in DNA: TGTGCCAGCAGTCGGGGGCGGGACAGGGCTGAAGCTTTCTTT. This sequence encodes CASSRGRDRAEAFF.

The chain has TRBV15 and TRBJ1-3, with 7 bases identical to TRBD1. The J segment lost 0 bases and the V segment lost 4 bases, leaving 12 bases of the junction unmatched. The CDR3 is made up of 18 amino acids. The V gene's germline CDR1 is LNHNV and CDR2 YYDKDF (reference sequence). This chain's CDR3 is CATSNTPGQLVSGNTIYF. CDR3 bases: TGTGCCACCAGCAACACGCCGGGACAGCTCGTCTCTGGAAACACCATATATTTT.

This clone was seen just once. The chain links TRBV5-4 to TRBJ1-2; D is unresolved. V was shortened by 1 base and J by 8 bases, with 12 bases between the two germline ends. Germline CDR1 is SGHNT and CDR2 is YYREEE (reference sequence). This CDR3 is built from 13 residues. CDR3 bases: TGTGCCAGCAGCTTGATCGGGAGCGACGGCTACACCTTC. This translates into CASSLIGSDGYTF.